Each of the 28 T cell receptor beta chains below was sequenced from the same sample in a study of post-analysis software for immune sequencing data. What these receptors recognize is not known. Prepared TCR beta cDNA libraries contained unique molecular identifiers. TCRdb analysed the PCR reads with MiXCR anew, one entry per CDR3 protein. The sample records about 500,000 distinct CDR3 sequences, less than 45% being singletons. Whole-study results and caveats: In patients, TRBV5-6, TRBV5-1 and TRBV20-1 belonged to several TRBV segments found more frequently than in controls.

The sample was blood. The receptors were sampled from a girl under 18 with multiple sclerosis.

The V call is TRBV10-3, the J call TRBJ2-1; D is ambiguous. Germline CDR1 and CDR2: ENHRY and SYGVKD. Trimming left V 3 bases short and J 5 bases short, with 8 bases between. The CDR3 is 13 amino acids. CDR3 sequence: CAISERRDNEQFF. DNA for the CDR3: TGTGCCATCAGTGAACGACGCGACAATGAGCAGTTCTTC.

This clonotype was found many times. The chain employs TRBV6-6 and TRBJ1-2; D is perhaps TRBD1 (5 bases). The germline gives CDR1 MNHNY, CDR2 SVGAGI (reference sequence). The ends were cut back, 5 bases at V and 3 bases at J, with 7 bases in the middle. This CDR3 has 12 residues. This chain's CDR3 is CASSGTDYGYTF. The CDR3 bases are TGTGCCAGCAGTGGGACGGACTATGGCTACACCTTC.

The rearrangement uses TRBV14 and TRBJ1-2, with no clear D. The CDR3 has 14 residues. The germline V and J ends were trimmed by 1 base and 4 bases, with 10 bases remaining between them. Germline V gene lookup returns CDR1 SGHDN and CDR2 FVKESK. CDR3 protein: CASSQVDGSYGYTF. CDR3 coding DNA: TGTGCCAGCAGCCAAGTGGATGGCTCCTATGGCTACACCTTC.

The sample holds a few counts of this clonotype. The chain has TRBV20-1 and TRBJ2-5, with D perhaps being TRBD1 or TRBD2 (5 bases each). Trimming stripped 1 base from V and 3 bases from J, with 12 bases between. The CDR3 is made up of 14 amino acids. CDR1 and CDR2 from the germline V gene are DFQATT and SNEGSKA (reference sequence). For the CDR3, the DNA is TGCAGTGCTAGAGGTCCGGGACGGGAAGAGACCCAGTACTTC. As protein: CSARGPGREETQYF.

This clonotype occurred once. V gene TRBV12-3 or TRBV12-4 combines with J gene TRBJ2-1, with D perhaps assigned TRBD1 or TRBD2 (6 bases each). V was cut by 2 bases and J by 2 bases, with 10 bases left in between. The CDR3 loop spans 15 amino acids. CDR3 sequence (DNA): TGTGCCAGCAGTTTAATCGGGGGCGCCTACAATGAGCAGTTCTTC. Translated, it gives CASSLIGGAYNEQFF.

The chain combines TRBV13 with TRBJ2-7; TRBD1 aligns across 11 bases. Trimming cost V 5 bases and J 2 bases; bases outside gene matches: 14. The CDR3 sequence is 18 residues long. CDR1 and CDR2 (germline): PRHDT, FYEKMQ (reference sequence). The CDR3 here is CASSQRTGGVAGTYEQYF. In nucleotides, the CDR3 is TGTGCCAGCAGCCAAAGGACAGGGGGCGTCGCGGGAACCTACGAGCAGTACTTC. Together with reference TRBV13 and TRBJ2-7, the CDR3 gives the full variable domain: AAGVIQSPRHLIKEKRETATLKCYPIPRHDTVYWYQQGPGQDPQFLISFYEKMQSDKGSIPDRFSAQQFSDYHSELNMSSLELGDSALYFCASSQRTGGVAGTYEQYFGPGTRLTVT.

The CDR3 sequence: CASRRAGSPYEQYF. For the CDR3, the DNA is TGTGCCAGCAGGAGGGCGGGGTCGCCCTACGAGCAGTACTTC. The V call is TRBV7-9, the J call TRBJ2-7; TRBD2 is a possible D gene (6 bases). There are 14 residues in the CDR3. CDR1 and CDR2 from the germline V gene are SEHNR and FQNEAQ (reference sequence). With 6 bases removed from V and 2 bases from J, the gap between germline ends came to 14 bases.

As concerns this clonotype: A single base separates this from a much larger clone, so it may be a read error. The chain has TRBV29-1 and TRBJ2-5; D is possibly TRBD2 (6 bases). Trimming left V 4 bases short and J 10 bases short, with 16 bases between. CDR1 is SQVTM, CDR2 ANQGSEA, per germline. The CDR3 runs to 12 residues. The CDR3 is CSVAGPPEGQYF. For the CDR3, the DNA is TGCAGCGTTGCGGGACCCCCGGAGGGCCAGTACTTC.

In the case of this clonotype: A read error may produce the germline difference seen at one junction end. This chain connects TRBV28 to TRBJ1-1, with 8 bases fitting TRBD1. Germline V CDR1 and CDR2: MDHEN, SYDVKM. This CDR3 is 14 amino acids long. The CDR3 region is CASRRQGSNIEAFF. As DNA, the CDR3 is TGTGCCAGCCGAAGACAGGGGAGTAACATTGAAGCTTTCTTT. Filled out from reference TRBV28 and TRBJ1-1, the complete variable domain reads DVKVTQSSRYLVKRTGEKVFLECVQDMDHENMFWYRQDPGLGLRLIYFSYDVKMKEKGDIPEGYSVSREKKERFSLILESASTNQTSMYLCASRRQGSNIEAFFGQGTRLTVV.

The J gene is TRBJ2-5, the V gene TRBV6-5, with 12 bases lining up with TRBD1. The V and J ends lost 0 bases and 4 bases, in that order; junction bases with no gene match: 6. CDR3 length equals 17 residues. Looked up from germline, CDR1 is MNHEY and CDR2 is SVGAGI. The CDR3 sequence: CASSYSGQGARGETQYF. In DNA, the CDR3 is TGTGCCAGCAGTTACTCGGGACAGGGGGCGAGGGGAGAGACCCAGTACTTC.

This chain links TRBV6-1 with TRBJ1-1; a weak D match, TRBD1 (6 bases). The germline CDR1 and CDR2 sequences are MNHNS and SASEGT. The CDR3 extends over 17 amino acids. V was pared by 7 bases and J by 4 bases, with 25 bases between. Here the CDR3 reads CASTRWKGTPLGTEAFF. CDR3 sequence (DNA): TGTGCCAGCACCAGGTGGAAGGGGACACCTTTGGGCACTGAAGCTTTCTTT.

The V gene is TRBV20-1, the J gene TRBJ2-1, with D tentatively TRBD1 or TRBD2 (5 bases each). V lost 5 bases, J lost 8 bases, and 16 bases lay in between. The CDR3 contains 13 residues. Germline V lookup: CDR1 DFQATT, CDR2 SNEGSKA (reference sequence). The CDR3 DNA reads TGCAGTGCTCCGGGACGGCCAGGCGATGAGCAGTTCTTC. It is translated as CSAPGRPGDEQFF.

This clonotype has just a few counts. This chain joins TRBV10-3 and TRBJ2-7; perhaps TRBD2 as D (5 bases). Germline loops: CDR1 ENHRY, CDR2 SYGVKD. Trimming left V 7 bases short and J 3 bases short, with 16 bases between. This CDR3 region has 14 residues. In DNA form, the CDR3 reads TGTGCCATCACCGAGGGTGCGTGGGGCTACGAGCAGTACTTC. Translated: CAITEGAWGYEQYF.

The chain combines TRBV27 with TRBJ2-7; TRBD2 is a possible D gene (6 bases). The V gene lost 4 bases and the J gene lost 2 bases, with 9 bases spanning the gap. The CDR3 has 13 amino acids. Germline V lookup: CDR1 MNHEY, CDR2 SMNVEV (reference sequence). CDR3 sequence: CASSWGEAYEQYF. In DNA, the CDR3 is TGTGCCAGCAGTTGGGGGGAGGCCTACGAGCAGTACTTC.

The gene calls are TRBV6-1 and TRBJ1-1; unclear D gene. The germline V gene encodes CDR1 MNHNS and CDR2 SASEGT. The CDR3 has 13 residues. Trimming pared 4 bases from V and 5 bases from J, leaving 11 bases between. The DNA for the CDR3 is TGTGCCAGCAGTGTTCAGGTCGGTACTGAAGCTTTCTTT. This codes for CASSVQVGTEAFF.

This clonotype was recorded a few times. The chain employs TRBV6-5 and TRBJ1-2; TRBD1 aligns across 8 bases. CDR1 and CDR2 (germline): MNHEY, SVGAGI. The junction had 12 bases not matched to a gene; V was cut back by 5 bases and J by 4 bases. The CDR3 totals 16 residues. CDR3 sequence (DNA): TGTGCCAGCAGTCAACCCCGGGACAGGTCGTCCTATGGCTACACCTTC. Protein: CASSQPRDRSSYGYTF.

The sample holds a few counts of this clonotype. The chain carries TRBV4-1 and TRBJ2-5; D unresolved. CDR3 length: 14 amino acids. V lost 4 bases to trimming and J lost 11 bases, with 20 bases between them. The germline V gene encodes CDR1 MGHRA and CDR2 YSYEKL. The CDR3 is CASSPPGGGEVQYF. CDR3 DNA: TGCGCCAGCAGCCCCCCCGGTGGTGGGGAAGTGCAGTACTTC.

The chain links TRBV10-3 to TRBJ2-7, with a tentative D call TRBD2 (6 bases). The CDR3 runs to 13 residues. The germline CDR1 and CDR2 sequences are ENHRY and SYGVKD. V was pared by 0 bases and J by 10 bases, with 13 bases between. Here the CDR3 reads CAISESRGDRQYF. The CDR3 coding sequence is TGTGCCATCAGTGAGTCGCGGGGAGATCGTCAGTACTTC.

CDR3 residues: CASSQAGAGNQPQHF. The CDR3 DNA follows: TGCGCCAGCAGCCAAGCGGGGGCGGGCAATCAGCCCCAGCATTTT. This chain joins TRBV4-1 and TRBJ1-5, with a tentative D call TRBD1 (6 bases). This CDR3 has 15 amino acids. Trimming removed 1 base at V and 2 bases at J, with 9 bases between. Germline V gives CDR1 MGHRA, CDR2 YSYEKL.

In its sample, this clonotype was seen a few times. The chain uses TRBV9 and TRBJ2-1; 9 positions agree with TRBD2. This CDR3 is built from 17 residues. Germline V gene sequence: CDR1 SGDLS, CDR2 YYNGEE. The J segment lost 6 bases and the V segment lost 0 bases, leaving 10 bases of the junction unmatched. This CDR3 is CASSVALAGSGVNEQFF. The CDR3 DNA sequence: TGTGCCAGCAGCGTAGCCCTAGCGGGATCTGGCGTCAATGAGCAGTTCTTC.

V gene TRBV9 combines with J gene TRBJ1-2; D is perhaps TRBD1 (6 bases). With 1 base removed from V and 7 bases from J, the gap between germline ends came to 17 bases. Germline V gives CDR1 SGDLS, CDR2 YYNGEE. This CDR3 has 15 residues. The CDR3 nucleotides are TGTGCCAGCAGCGTATCGATAGGGGGAGGTTCTGGCTACACCTTC. This translates into CASSVSIGGGSGYTF.

This chain links TRBV7-2 with TRBJ2-7; tentative D call: TRBD1 (5 bases). V was clipped by 1 base and J by 0 bases, with 10 bases between them. CDR3 size: 15 residues. CDR1 is SGHTA, CDR2 FQGNSA, per germline. The DNA for the CDR3 is TGTGCCAGCAGCTTAGAAGGGGCCGCCTCCTACGAGCAGTACTTC. Protein product: CASSLEGAASYEQYF. The whole variable domain, filled in from reference TRBV7-2 and TRBJ2-7, reads GAGVSQSPSNKVTEKGKDVELRCDPISGHTALYWYRQSLGQGLEFLIYFQGNSAPDKSGLPSDRFSAERTGGSVSTLTIQRTQQEDSAVYLCASSLEGAASYEQYFGPGTRLTVT.

This clonotype was seen once. This rearrangement joins TRBV6-6 to TRBJ2-1, with no clear D. The germline V gene encodes CDR1 MNHNY and CDR2 SVGAGI (reference sequence). The CDR3 has 14 residues. V was shortened by 0 bases and J by 2 bases, with 5 bases between the two germline ends. The CDR3 DNA is TGTGCCAGCAGTTACTCGACGGCCTACAATGAGCAGTTCTTC. Its translation: CASSYSTAYNEQFF.

The chain couples TRBV5-1 to TRBJ1-4; D gene uncertain. The CDR3 length is 14 residues. Germline V gene sequence: CDR1 SGHRS, CDR2 YFSETQ. Trimming cost V 4 bases and J 0 bases, with 7 bases left between them. DNA for the CDR3: TGCGCCAGCAGCGCGACACCAACTAATGAAAAACTGTTTTTT. This translates into CASSATPTNEKLFF.

The CDR3, as DNA: TGTGCCAGCAGTTACCGGGACAGGGGCACCGGGGAGCTGTTTTTT. The encoded protein is CASSYRDRGTGELFF. This chain joins TRBV28 and TRBJ2-2; 10 bases line up with TRBD1. The V segment lost 4 bases and the J segment 4 bases; nucleotides outside the gene matches: 3. The V gene's germline CDR1 is MDHEN and CDR2 SYDVKM. CDR3 length: 15 residues.

This clonotype was counted at least ten times. V is TRBV29-1 and J is TRBJ2-5; 10 bases line up with TRBD2. This CDR3 comprises 14 residues. J gave up 2 bases and V 7 bases, and 7 bases lay outside the gene matches. Germline V gene data show CDR1 as SQVTM and CDR2 as ANQGSEA. The CDR3 nucleotides are TGCAGCGGTAAAGCGGGAGGGGGACAAGAGACCCAGTACTTC. Amino acids: CSGKAGGGQETQYF.

This chain links TRBV6-5 with TRBJ2-1; 8 positions match TRBD2. From germline, CDR1 is MNHEY and CDR2 SVGAGI. J was trimmed by 6 bases and V by 4 bases; bases with no gene match: 8. This CDR3 has 15 amino acids. In nucleotides, the CDR3 is TGTGCCAGCAGTTCCCCGGGACTAGTAACCAATGAGCAGTTCTTC. Protein: CASSSPGLVTNEQFF.

V gene TRBV7-6 combines with J gene TRBJ1-4; no firm D call. This CDR3 comprises 13 residues. CDR1 is SGHVS and CDR2 is FNYEAQ in the germline V gene. The V gene lost 4 bases and the J gene lost 7 bases, with 10 bases spanning the gap. The CDR3 protein is CASSSKVGEKLFF. The DNA of the CDR3 is TGTGCCAGCAGCTCAAAAGTAGGTGAAAAACTGTTTTTT.